These 22 T cell receptor beta chains share one sample of origin, sequenced in a study of OX40 agonist ivuxolimab in advanced cancers. The repertoire was sequenced with immunoSEQ multiplex PCR; TCRdb's copy has only in-frame clones and lacks some. The table includes approximately 27,000 clones, 87% detected once. The sequenced sample was CD4+ or CD8+ T cells sorted from blood, obtained in a trial of the OX40 agonist ivuxolimab. The receptors derive from an adult with an advanced solid tumor such as melanoma, head and neck, liver or kidney cancer.

The rearrangement uses TRBV27 and TRBJ1-5, with 7 bases identical to TRBD1. CDR1 MNHEY and CDR2 SMNVEV come from the germline V gene (reference sequence). The CDR3 runs to 14 residues. The junction had 5 bases not matched to a gene; V was cut back by 3 bases and J by 6 bases. CDR3 in DNA: TGTGCCAGCAGTTTTTGGCCAGGGGGTCAGCCCCAGCATTTT. This sequence encodes CASSFWPGGQPQHF.

The chain joins TRBV11-3 to TRBJ2-1, with D perhaps matching TRBD2 (6 bases). The CDR3 contains 14 residues. Germline V CDR1 and CDR2: SGHNT, YENEEA. V was shortened by 5 bases and J by 9 bases, with 17 bases between the two germline ends. The CDR3 sequence: CASSPGVNSGEQFF. In DNA form, the CDR3 reads TGTGCCAGCAGCCCCGGGGTGAATAGCGGTGAGCAGTTCTTC.

The V call is TRBV5-1, the J call TRBJ1-1, with D perhaps TRBD1 (5 bases). V lost 0 bases, J lost 1 base, and 10 bases lay in between. The germline CDR1 and CDR2 sequences are SGHRS and YFSETQ. The CDR3 has 15 residues. DNA for the CDR3: TGCGCCAGCAGCTTGGTGACAGAAAAGAACACTGAAGCTTTCTTT. The encoded protein is CASSLVTEKNTEAFF.

V gene TRBV9 combines with J gene TRBJ2-1; D remains ambiguous. The CDR3 length is 13 residues. Germline V CDR1 and CDR2: SGDLS, YYNGEE. V shed 0 bases and J shed 0 bases, with 1 base lying between them. This chain's CDR3 is CASSVGSYNEQFF. CDR3 coding DNA: TGTGCCAGCAGCGTAGGCTCCTACAATGAGCAGTTCTTC. Looking up the rest from reference TRBV9 and TRBJ2-1 gives the full variable domain: DSGVTQTPKHLITATGQRVTLRCSPRSGDLSVYWYQQSLDQGLQFLIQYYNGEERAKGNILERFSAQQFPDLHSELNLSSLELGDSALYFCASSVGSYNEQFFGPGTRLTVL.

The chain employs TRBV25-1 and TRBJ2-1, with 9 bases matching TRBD1. The trim removed 0 bases at V and 16 bases at J, leaving 7 bases unmatched. CDR1 is MGHDK, CDR2 SYGVNS, per germline. The CDR3 spans 13 residues. This CDR3 reads CASSEYIGQGNFF. CDR3 coding DNA: TGTGCCAGCAGTGAATATATTGGACAGGGGAATTTCTTC.

The rearrangement links TRBV13 to TRBJ2-1; 10 bases match TRBD2. V was clipped by 7 bases and J by 9 bases; unmatched bases: 15. The CDR3 spans 16 residues. CDR1 and CDR2 (germline): PRHDT, FYEKMQ (reference sequence). CDR3 sequence: CASTPPPSGSSGEQFF. The CDR3 DNA reads as TGTGCCAGCACCCCTCCCCCTAGCGGGAGTTCTGGTGAGCAGTTCTTC.

This clone was seen once. A read error is likely here: a far larger clone is one base away. V gene TRBV11-3 combines with J gene TRBJ2-7; D is unresolved. This CDR3 comprises 13 residues. V was shortened by 1 base and J by 0 bases, with 4 bases between the two germline ends. Germline lookup yields CDR1 SGHNT and CDR2 YENEEA. The CDR3 here is CASSLGSSYEQYF. The CDR3 coding sequence is TGTGCCAGCAGCTTAGGGAGCTCCTACGAGCAGTACTTC.

The V call is TRBV4-1, the J call TRBJ2-7; the match to TRBD2 covers 10 bases. The CDR3 totals 14 residues. J was trimmed by 4 bases and V by 5 bases; bases with no gene match: 5. Germline loops: CDR1 MGHRA, CDR2 YSYEKL. CDR3 protein: CASSDQREGYEQYF. CDR3 coding DNA: TGCGCCAGCAGCGACCAGCGGGAGGGATACGAGCAGTACTTC.

The rearrangement joins TRBV19 to TRBJ1-2; 11 positions match TRBD1. The CDR3 extends over 13 amino acids. Germline-derived CDR1 and CDR2 are LNHDA and SQIVND (reference sequence). Trimming cost V 3 bases and J 8 bases; bases outside gene matches: 2. The CDR3 protein is CASSMDRGQGYTF. CDR3 nucleotide sequence: TGTGCCAGTAGTATGGACAGGGGGCAAGGCTACACCTTC.

The gene calls are TRBV28 and TRBJ2-5; D possibly uses TRBD1 or TRBD2 (6 bases each). The CDR3 has 15 amino acids. Germline loops: CDR1 MDHEN, CDR2 SYDVKM. V lost 3 bases, J lost 2 bases, and 13 bases lay in between. The CDR3 reads CASSLEGVQQETQYF. CDR3 coding DNA: TGTGCCAGCAGTTTGGAGGGGGTACAGCAAGAGACCCAGTACTTC. Filled out from reference TRBV28 and TRBJ2-5, the complete variable domain reads DVKVTQSSRYLVKRTGEKVFLECVQDMDHENMFWYRQDPGLGLRLIYFSYDVKMKEKGDIPEGYSVSREKKERFSLILESASTNQTSMYLCASSLEGVQQETQYFGPGTRLLVL.

This chain uses TRBV14 with TRBJ1-3; unclear D gene. CDR1 and CDR2 from the germline V gene are SGHDN and FVKESK. CDR3 size: 16 residues. V gave up 4 bases and J gave up 3 bases, with 16 bases separating them. CDR3 in DNA: TGTGCCAGCAGCCCTTACATAGTTGGCAGTGGAAACACCATATATTTT. It codes for CASSPYIVGSGNTIYF.

The CDR3 bases are TGTGCCAGCAGCGAGACAGGGGGCTACACTGAAGCTTTCTTT. This translates into CASSETGGYTEAFF. The chain links TRBV9 to TRBJ1-1, with 10 bases identical to TRBD1. This CDR3 has 14 residues. CDR1 and CDR2 (germline): SGDLS, YYNGEE. The V and J ends lost 3 bases and 3 bases, in that order; junction bases with no gene match: 2.

This sequence joins TRBV19 and TRBJ2-7, with 7 bases fitting TRBD2. There are 15 residues in the CDR3. Losses at the gene ends were 6 bases for V and 0 bases for J; bases not matched to a gene: 8. Germline V gives CDR1 LNHDA, CDR2 SQIVND (reference sequence). The CDR3 nucleotides are TGTGCCAGTAGAAGCCTCGGGACTAACTCCTACGAGCAGTACTTC. It specifies CASRSLGTNSYEQYF.

The chain has TRBV27 and TRBJ2-7; D is unclear. Germline V lookup: CDR1 MNHEY, CDR2 SMNVEV (reference sequence). The V gene lost 5 bases and the J gene lost 4 bases, with 12 bases spanning the gap. The CDR3 runs 13 residues. The CDR3 DNA is TGTGCCAGCAGTGAGTCGGGTTTTTACGAGCAGTACTTC. It codes for CASSESGFYEQYF.

This clone was found once. Here the CDR3 reads CASSFRLAGDHNEQFF. The DNA of the CDR3 is TGTGCCAGCAGCTTCAGACTAGCGGGAGACCACAATGAGCAGTTCTTC. The rearrangement uses TRBV11-1 and TRBJ2-1; 12 nucleotides line up with TRBD2. Germline CDR1 reads SGHAT; CDR2 reads FQDESV (reference sequence). This CDR3 has 16 residues. Losses at the gene ends were 3 bases for V and 5 bases for J; bases not matched to a gene: 5. Using reference TRBV11-1 and TRBJ2-1 for the parts outside the CDR3, the full variable domain is EAEVAQSPRYKITEKSQAVAFWCDPISGHATLYWYRQILGQGPELLVQFQDESVVDDSQLPKDRFSAERLKGVDSTLKIQPAELGDSAMYLCASSFRLAGDHNEQFFGPGTRLTVL.

This clone showed up just once. The chain carries TRBV4-1 and TRBJ2-1; D unresolved. The germline gives CDR1 MGHRA, CDR2 YSYEKL. The CDR3 totals 13 residues. The V end was cut by 0 bases, the J end by 7 bases, with 7 bases between. In DNA, the CDR3 is TGCGCCAGCAGCCAAGAAGTAGGGAATGAGCAGTTCTTC. Amino acid sequence: CASSQEVGNEQFF.

This chain joins TRBV7-9 and TRBJ1-1; D is ambiguous. Germline CDR1 and CDR2: SEHNR and FQNEAQ (reference sequence). The CDR3 is made up of 14 amino acids. The V end lost 4 bases, the J end lost 0 bases, and 9 bases lay between the germline ends. The CDR3 protein is CASSSALMNTEAFF. CDR3 in DNA: TGTGCCAGCAGCTCCGCACTCATGAACACTGAAGCTTTCTTT.

The genes are TRBV7-6 and TRBJ1-5; tentative D call: TRBD1 (6 bases). Trimming removed 2 bases at V and 4 bases at J, with 12 bases between. The CDR3 consists of 15 residues. The V gene's germline CDR1 is SGHVS and CDR2 FNYEAQ. The CDR3 region has the DNA TGTGCCAGCAGCTTAAGCAGGGGCCTAAATCAGCCCCAGCATTTT. Protein: CASSLSRGLNQPQHF.

The V call is TRBV2, the J call TRBJ1-3; a possible D gene is TRBD1 (5 bases). CDR3 size: 16 residues. Germline V gene data show CDR1 as SNHLY and CDR2 as FYNNEI. Trimming pared 2 bases from V and 2 bases from J, leaving 13 bases between. The CDR3 here is CASSEMGVGAGNTIYF. Here the CDR3 DNA reads TGTGCCAGCAGTGAAATGGGGGTGGGCGCTGGAAACACCATATATTTT.

The chain uses TRBV6-5 and TRBJ2-5; D not resolved. This CDR3 is built from 14 residues. Germline CDR1 MNHEY, CDR2 SVGAGI. V lost 0 bases, J lost 7 bases, and 12 bases lay in between. This CDR3 is CASSYSPGYGTQYF. The CDR3 DNA reads as TGTGCCAGCAGTTACTCGCCCGGGTACGGGACCCAGTACTTC.

This chain joins TRBV7-9 and TRBJ2-1; possible D gene TRBD2, 6 bases. Germline lookup yields CDR1 SEHNR and CDR2 FQNEAQ (reference sequence). The V end lost 5 bases, the J end lost 0 bases, and 20 bases lay between the germline ends. The CDR3 totals 18 residues. CDR3 bases: TGTGCCAGCAGCAGGACGATAGCGGATAGAAGCTCCTACAATGAGCAGTTCTTC. This sequence encodes CASSRTIADRSSYNEQFF.

This chain connects TRBV7-2 to TRBJ2-7; 13 nucleotides agree with TRBD2. Germline V lookup: CDR1 SGHTA, CDR2 FQGNSA. With 5 bases clipped from V and 4 bases from J, the junction kept 5 bases outside the gene matches. This CDR3 region has 15 residues. The DNA of the CDR3 is TGTGCCAGCAGCACCACTAGCGGGGGGGGATACGAGCAGTACTTC. It encodes CASSTTSGGGYEQYF.